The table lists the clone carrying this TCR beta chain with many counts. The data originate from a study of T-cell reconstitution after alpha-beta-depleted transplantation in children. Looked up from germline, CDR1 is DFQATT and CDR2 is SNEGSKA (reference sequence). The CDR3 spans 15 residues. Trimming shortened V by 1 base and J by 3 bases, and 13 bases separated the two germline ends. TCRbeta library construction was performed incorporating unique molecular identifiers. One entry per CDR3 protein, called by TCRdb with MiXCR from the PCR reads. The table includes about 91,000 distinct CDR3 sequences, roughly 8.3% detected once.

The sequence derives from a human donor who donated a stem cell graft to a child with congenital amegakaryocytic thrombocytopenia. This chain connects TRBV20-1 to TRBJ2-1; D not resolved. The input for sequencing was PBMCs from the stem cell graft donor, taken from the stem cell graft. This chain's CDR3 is CSARGSSSHYNEQFF. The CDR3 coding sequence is TGCAGTGCTAGAGGCTCATCCTCCCACTACAATGAGCAGTTCTTC.